This T cell receptor (beta chain) emerged from a study of T cells of healthy individuals. This clonotype was observed many times. The V end lost 4 bases, the J end lost 3 bases, and 13 bases lay between the germline ends. CDR1 and CDR2 from the germline V gene are SEHNR and FQNEAQ (reference sequence). The CDR3 consists of 15 residues. Using its own MiXCR run on the 5' RACE reads, TCRdb lists one record per CDR3 protein. This table holds roughly 87,000 distinct CDR3 sequences, 17% found once. This chain links TRBV7-9 with TRBJ1-3, with a tentative D call TRBD1 (5 bases). The sequence came from a human donor in good health. DNA for the CDR3: TGTGCCAGCAGCTGGGGACCCACGAGTGGAAACACCATATATTTT. Translation: CASSWGPTSGNTIYF.